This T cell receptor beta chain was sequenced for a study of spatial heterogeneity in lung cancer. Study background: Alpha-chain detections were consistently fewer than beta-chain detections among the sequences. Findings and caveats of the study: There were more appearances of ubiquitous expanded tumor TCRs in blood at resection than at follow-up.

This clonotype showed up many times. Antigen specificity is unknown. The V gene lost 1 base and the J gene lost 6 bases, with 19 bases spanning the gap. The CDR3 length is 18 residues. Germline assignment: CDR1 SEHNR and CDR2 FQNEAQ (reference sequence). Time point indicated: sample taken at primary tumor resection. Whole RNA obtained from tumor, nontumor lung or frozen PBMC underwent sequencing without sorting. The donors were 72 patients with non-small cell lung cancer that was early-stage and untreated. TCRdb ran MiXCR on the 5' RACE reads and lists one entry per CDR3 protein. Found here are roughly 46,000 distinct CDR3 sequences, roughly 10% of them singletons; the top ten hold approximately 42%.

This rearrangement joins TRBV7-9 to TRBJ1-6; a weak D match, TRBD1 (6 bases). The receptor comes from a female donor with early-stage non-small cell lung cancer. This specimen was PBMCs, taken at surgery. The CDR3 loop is CASSLEIGDRLANSPLHF. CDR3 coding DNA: TGTGCCAGCAGCTTAGAGATTGGAGACAGGCTGGCTAATTCACCCCTCCACTTT.